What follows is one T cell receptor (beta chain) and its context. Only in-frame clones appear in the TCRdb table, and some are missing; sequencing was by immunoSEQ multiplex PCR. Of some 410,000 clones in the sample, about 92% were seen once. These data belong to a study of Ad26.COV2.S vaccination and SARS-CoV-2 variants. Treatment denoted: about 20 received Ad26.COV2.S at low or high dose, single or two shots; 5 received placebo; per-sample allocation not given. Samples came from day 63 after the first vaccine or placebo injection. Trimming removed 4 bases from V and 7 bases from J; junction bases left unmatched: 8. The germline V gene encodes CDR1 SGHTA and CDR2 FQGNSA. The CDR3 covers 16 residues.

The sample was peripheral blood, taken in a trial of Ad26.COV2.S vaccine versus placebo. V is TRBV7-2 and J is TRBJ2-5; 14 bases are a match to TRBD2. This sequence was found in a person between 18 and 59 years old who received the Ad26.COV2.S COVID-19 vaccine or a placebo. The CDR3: CASSSGTSGGRGTQYF. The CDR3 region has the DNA TGTGCCAGCAGCTCCGGGACTAGCGGGGGTAGGGGGACCCAGTACTTC.